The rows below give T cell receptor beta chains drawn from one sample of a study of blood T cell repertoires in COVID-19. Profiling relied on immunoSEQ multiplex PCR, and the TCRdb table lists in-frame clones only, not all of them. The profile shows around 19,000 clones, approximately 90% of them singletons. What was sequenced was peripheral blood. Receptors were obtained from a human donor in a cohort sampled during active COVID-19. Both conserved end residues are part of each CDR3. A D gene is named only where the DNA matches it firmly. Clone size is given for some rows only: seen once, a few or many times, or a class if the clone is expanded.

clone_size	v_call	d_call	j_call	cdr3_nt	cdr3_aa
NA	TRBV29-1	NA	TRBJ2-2	TGCAGCGTCCGAGGTATGGCGGGGCAGGGAGACACCGGGGAGCTGTTTTTT	CSVRGMAGQGDTGELFF
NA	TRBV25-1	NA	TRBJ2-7	TGTGCCAGCAGTGCAATGGTCGGACACGAAAATCTAAACGAGCAGTACTTC	CASSAMVGHENLNEQYF
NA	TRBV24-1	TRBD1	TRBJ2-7	TGTGCCACCAGTGATAGTGGGACAGCAGCCTACGAGCAGTACTTC	CATSDSGTAAYEQYF
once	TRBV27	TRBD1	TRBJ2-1	TGTGCCAGCAGTAGAGAGGGGACAGGGTCTCATGAGCAGTTCTTC	CASSREGTGSHEQFF
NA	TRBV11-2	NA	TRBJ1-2	TGTGCCAGCAGCTCTGAAGGGGTTGGTGGCTACACCTTC	CASSSEGVGGYTF
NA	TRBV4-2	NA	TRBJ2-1	TGTGCCAGCAGCCAAGATAGGAGGTACAATGAGCAGTTCTTC	CASSQDRRYNEQFF
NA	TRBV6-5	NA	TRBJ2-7	TGTGCCAGCAGTTATAGGACAGAGAGATACGAGCAGTACTTC	CASSYRTERYEQYF
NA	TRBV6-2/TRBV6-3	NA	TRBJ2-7	TGTGCCAGCAGTTACGGGGGGGCTCGGCAGTACTTC	CASSYGGARQYF
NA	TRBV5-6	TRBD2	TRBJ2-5	TGTGCCAGCAGGGGGACTAGCGGGTGGGAAGAGACCCAGTACTTC	CASRGTSGWEETQYF
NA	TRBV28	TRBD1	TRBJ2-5	TGTGCCAGCAGCCACACAGGGGGCGGGGAGACCCAGTACTTC	CASSHTGGGETQYF
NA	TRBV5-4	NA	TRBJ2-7	TGTGCCAGCAGCGTCGCAGGTATTAGCTCCTACGAGCAGTACTTC	CASSVAGISSYEQYF
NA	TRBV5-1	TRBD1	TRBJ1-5	TGCGCCAGCAGCTTGGAAACAGGGGGTGGCAATCAGCCCCAGCATTTT	CASSLETGGGNQPQHF
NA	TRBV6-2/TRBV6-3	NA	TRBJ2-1	TGTGCCAGCAGTTACGTGCCCGGCTCCTACAATGAGCAGTTCTTC	CASSYVPGSYNEQFF
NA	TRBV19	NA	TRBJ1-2	TGTGCCAGTAGTATCTCGAACTATGGCTACACCTTC	CASSISNYGYTF
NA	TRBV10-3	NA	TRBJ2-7	TGTGCCATCAGTCATGCTAGCAGGAGCTCCTACGAGCAGTACTTC	CAISHASRSSYEQYF
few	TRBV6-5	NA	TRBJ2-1	TGTGCCAGCAGTTACGGGAGGGGGTCCTACAATGAGCAGTTCTTC	CASSYGRGSYNEQFF
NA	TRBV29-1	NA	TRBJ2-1	TGCAGCGTTGCTAATCTAACCTACAATGAGCAGTTCTTC	CSVANLTYNEQFF
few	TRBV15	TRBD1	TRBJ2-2	TGTGCCACCAGCACGGGACAGGCGAACACCGGGGAGCTGTTTTTT	CATSTGQANTGELFF
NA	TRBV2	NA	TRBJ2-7	TGTGCCAGCACCGAGCAGGGGTTCGACTACGAGCAGTACTTC	CASTEQGFDYEQYF
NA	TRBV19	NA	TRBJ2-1	TGTGCCAGTAGTATAAGGTTCTCGGGGACTGGATCCTACAATGAGCAGTTCTTC	CASSIRFSGTGSYNEQFF
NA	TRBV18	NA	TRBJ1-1	TGTGCCAGCTCACCACAGGGGGATCGGACTGAAGCTTTCTTT	CASSPQGDRTEAFF
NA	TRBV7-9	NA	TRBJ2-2	TGTGCCAGCAGCTTAGGGACAGGAGCGGGAGTTACCGGGGAGCTGTTTTTT	CASSLGTGAGVTGELFF
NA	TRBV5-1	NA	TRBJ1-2	TGCGCCAGCACTCCGGGATACGGTGGCTATGGCTACACCTTC	CASTPGYGGYGYTF
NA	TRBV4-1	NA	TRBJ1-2	TGCGCCAGCAGCCAAGATACGCAGGGCTATAATGGCTACACCTTC	CASSQDTQGYNGYTF
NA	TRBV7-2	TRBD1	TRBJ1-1	TGTGCCAGCAGGCCCGGACAGGTGAACACTGAAGCTTTCTTT	CASRPGQVNTEAFF
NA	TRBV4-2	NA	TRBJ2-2	TGTGCCAGCAGCCAAGTGGACAGCAACACCGGGGAGCTGTTTTTT	CASSQVDSNTGELFF
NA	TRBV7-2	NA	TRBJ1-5	TGTGCCAGCAGCTTCTACAGTAGCAATCAGCCCCAGCATTTT	CASSFYSSNQPQHF
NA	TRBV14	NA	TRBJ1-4	TGTGCCAGCAGCCGCGGAGCCAATGAAAAACTGTTTTTT	CASSRGANEKLFF
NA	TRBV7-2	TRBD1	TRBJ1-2	TGTGCCAGCAGCCCAACGGGACAGTTCTATGGCTACACCTTC	CASSPTGQFYGYTF
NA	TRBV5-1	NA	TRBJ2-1	TGCGCCAGCAGCCCAATGACAGGCTCCCACAATGAGCAGTTCTTC	CASSPMTGSHNEQFF
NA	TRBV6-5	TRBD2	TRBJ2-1	TGTGCCAGCACCTCGACTAGCGGGAGCAGCAATGAGCAGTTCTTC	CASTSTSGSSNEQFF
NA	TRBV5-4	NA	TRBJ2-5	TGTGCCAGCAGCTTGCAGGGTCGGGAGACCCAGTACTTC	CASSLQGRETQYF
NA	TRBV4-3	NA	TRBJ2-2	TGCGCCAGCAGCCAAGAGAAGGGGATCGGGGAGCTGTTTTTT	CASSQEKGIGELFF
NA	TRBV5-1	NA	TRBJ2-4	TGCGCCAGCAGGGCTGGACGGGGATGGGACATTCAGTACTTC	CASRAGRGWDIQYF
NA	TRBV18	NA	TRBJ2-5	TGTGCCAGCTCACCGAGGGACAAACAAGAGACCCAGTACTTC	CASSPRDKQETQYF
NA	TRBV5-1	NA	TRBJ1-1	TGCGCCAGCAATGGAGGGGTATTGAACACTGAAGCTTTCTTT	CASNGGVLNTEAFF
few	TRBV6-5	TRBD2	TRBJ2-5	TGTGCCAGCAGCACGGGACTAGCGGGGCAGACCCAGTACTTC	CASSTGLAGQTQYF
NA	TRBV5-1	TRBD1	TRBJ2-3	TGCGCCAGCAGCCTACCGGGACAGTCCACAGATACGCAGTATTTT	CASSLPGQSTDTQYF
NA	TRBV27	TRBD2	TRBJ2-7	TGTGCCAGCAGTTTATATACACCGGGACTAGCGGATTCCTACGAGCAGTACTTC	CASSLYTPGLADSYEQYF
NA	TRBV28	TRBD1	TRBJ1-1	TGTGCCAGCAGGCCCGGGACAGGGGACACTGAAGCTTTCTTT	CASRPGTGDTEAFF
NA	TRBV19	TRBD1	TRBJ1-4	TGTGCCAGTAGTACCCAGGACAGGGTTAATGAAAAACTGTTTTTT	CASSTQDRVNEKLFF
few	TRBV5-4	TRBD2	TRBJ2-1	TGTGCCAGCAGCTTGGCCACACTAGCGGGAGGCAATGAGCAGTTCTTC	CASSLATLAGGNEQFF
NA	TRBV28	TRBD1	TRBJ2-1	TGTGCCAGCAGGGAAACCCGGACAGGGGGCTCCACTAATGAGCAGTTCTTC	CASRETRTGGSTNEQFF
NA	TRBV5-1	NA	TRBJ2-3	TGCGCCAGCAGCTTGGTGGTTGGCGGGACGTCCACAGATACGCAGTATTTT	CASSLVVGGTSTDTQYF
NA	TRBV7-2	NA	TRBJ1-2	TGTGCCAGCAGCTTAGCAGGGGCGGGATATGGCTACACCTTC	CASSLAGAGYGYTF
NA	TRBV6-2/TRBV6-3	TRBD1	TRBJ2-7	TGTGCCAGCAGTTTTACAGGGGAGAGCTCCTACGAGCAGTACTTC	CASSFTGESSYEQYF
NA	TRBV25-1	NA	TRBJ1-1	TGTGCCAGCAGTGAGCTACAGGGAGACACTGAAGCTTTCTTT	CASSELQGDTEAFF
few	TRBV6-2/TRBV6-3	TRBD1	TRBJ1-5	TGTGCCAGCAGTACCCCTTCGACAGGGGGCTTATGGGGCAATCAGCCCCAGCATTTT	CASSTPSTGGLWGNQPQHF
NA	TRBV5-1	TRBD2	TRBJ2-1	TGCGCCAGCAGCGTGCTTACTAGCGGGAGTATGAATGAGCAGTTCTTC	CASSVLTSGSMNEQFF
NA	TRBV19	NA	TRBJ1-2	TGTGCCAGTAGTATTAACTGGGACATAACTAACTATGGCTACACCTTC	CASSINWDITNYGYTF
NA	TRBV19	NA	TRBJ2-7	TGTGCCAGTAGTAACTCCGGAACAGCCAACGAGCAGTACTTC	CASSNSGTANEQYF
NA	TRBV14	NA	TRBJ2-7	TGTGCCAGCAGCCAAGGGGTGGGCCTGAGACGACACGAGCAGTACTTC	CASSQGVGLRRHEQYF
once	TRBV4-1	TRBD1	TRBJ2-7	TGCGCCAGCAGCCAGGTTCCGACAGGGTCCCCCTACGAGCAGTACTTC	CASSQVPTGSPYEQYF